This T cell receptor (beta chain) was obtained from a study of post-analysis software for immune sequencing data. Study summary: Courses of disease covered relapsing-remitting, secondary progressive and progressive-relapsing multiple sclerosis. Study-wide results and limits: Strong same-batch co-clustering of samples appeared with F measure clustering. Significantly lower normalized Chao1 diversity was seen in multiple sclerosis patients than in controls. There were roughly 5 TRBV segments more frequent in patients than controls, and TRBV5-6, TRBV5-1 and TRBV20-1 were among them.

The CDR3 loop spans 12 amino acids. The V gene's germline CDR1 is LGHNT and CDR2 FRNRAP. Regarding this clonotype: Its target is unknown. The junction does not match germline at one end; this may be a read error.

The library was made from cDNA and included unique molecular identifiers. TCRdb fed the PCR reads into MiXCR, producing one record per CDR3 protein. This table holds around 200,000 distinct CDR3 sequences, 29% found once. The V call is TRBV12-5, the J call TRBJ2-7; D is uncertain. Sequenced: blood. This TCR was recovered from a girl younger than 18 with multiple sclerosis. The CDR3 region is CAGGWWAYEQYF. The CDR3 DNA reads TGTGCTGGTGGTTGGTGGGCCTACGAGCAGTACTTC.